Each of the 2 T cell receptor beta chains below was sequenced from the same sample in a study of CD8 T cells in Susac syndrome. Reverse transcription of about 0.5 to 1 ug RNA used random hexamers. Using its own MiXCR run on the immunoSEQ multiplex PCR reads, TCRdb lists one record per CDR3 protein. The repertoire has a few hundred thousand distinct CDR3 sequences, more than 75% of them found once; the top ten carry approximately 0.11%. Specimen: CD8+ T cells from PBMCs. The receptors were sampled from a human donor with multiple sclerosis.

The V gene is TRBV7-9, the J gene TRBJ2-7; 8 nucleotides line up with TRBD1. J gave up 7 bases and V 3 bases, and 5 bases lay outside the gene matches. The V gene's germline CDR1 is SEHNR and CDR2 FQNEAQ (reference sequence). The CDR3 is 13 residues long. The CDR3 nucleotides read TGTGCCAGCAGCTTCGGGACAGGCAAAGAGCAGTACTTC. The encoded protein is CASSFGTGKEQYF.

In this sample, this clonotype turned up a few times. The chain couples TRBV6-1 to TRBJ2-3, with 11 bases identical to TRBD2. V was pared by 3 bases and J by 4 bases, with 3 bases of the junction left unmatched. Germline assignment: CDR1 MNHNS and CDR2 SASEGT. This CDR3 has 15 amino acids. The CDR3 here is CASSETSGTADTQYF. For the CDR3, the DNA is TGTGCCAGCAGTGAGACTAGCGGGACAGCAGATACGCAGTATTTT.